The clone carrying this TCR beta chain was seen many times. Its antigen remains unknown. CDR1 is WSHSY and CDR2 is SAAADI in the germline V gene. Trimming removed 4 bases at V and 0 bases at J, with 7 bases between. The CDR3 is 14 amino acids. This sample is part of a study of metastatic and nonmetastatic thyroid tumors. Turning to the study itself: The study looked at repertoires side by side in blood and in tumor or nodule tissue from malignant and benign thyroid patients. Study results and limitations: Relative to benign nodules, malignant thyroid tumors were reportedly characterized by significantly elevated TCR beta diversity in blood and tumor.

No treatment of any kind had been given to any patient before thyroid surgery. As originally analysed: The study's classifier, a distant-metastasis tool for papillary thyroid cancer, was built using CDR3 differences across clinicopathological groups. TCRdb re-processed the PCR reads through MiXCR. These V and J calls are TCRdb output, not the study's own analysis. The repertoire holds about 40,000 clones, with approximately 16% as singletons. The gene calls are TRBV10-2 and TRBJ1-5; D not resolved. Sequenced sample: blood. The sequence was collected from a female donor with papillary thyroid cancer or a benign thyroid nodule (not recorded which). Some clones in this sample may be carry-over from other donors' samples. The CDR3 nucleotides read TGCGCCAGCAGTGGAGCTTATAGCAATCAGCCCCAGCATTTT. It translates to CASSGAYSNQPQHF.